These 30 T cell receptor beta chains were all obtained from the same sample, sequenced in a study of post-analysis software for immune sequencing data. Study-wide findings and caveats: The five TRBV segments detected at higher frequency in patients than in controls included TRBV5-6, TRBV5-1 and TRBV20-1.

The antigens these receptors bind are not known. Unique molecular identifiers had been added to the TCR beta cDNA libraries. TCRdb processed the PCR reads anew with MiXCR; each CDR3 protein has one entry. The sample yields some 260,000 distinct CDR3 sequences, 36% seen once. The sample taken for sequencing was blood. These receptor sequences come from a girl between 5 and 17 years old with multiple sclerosis.

This clonotype was counted a few times. The chain joins TRBV28 to TRBJ2-7, with a weak D call TRBD1 (6 bases). The CDR3 contains 17 residues. Germline lookup yields CDR1 MDHEN and CDR2 SYDVKM. V dropped 3 bases and J dropped 0 bases, with 18 bases sitting between them. CDR3 protein: CASSLEYLGDTSYEQYF. The CDR3 DNA sequence: TGTGCCAGCAGTTTGGAATACCTCGGGGACACCTCCTACGAGCAGTACTTC.

This clonotype was recorded many times. The chain carries TRBV7-9 and TRBJ2-3; D is possibly TRBD1 (5 bases). In germline, CDR1 is SEHNR, CDR2 FQNEAQ (reference sequence). This CDR3 is 12 amino acids long. Between the trimmed V and J ends, which lost 4 bases and 7 bases, there was a span of 9 bases. The CDR3 protein is CASSSQGNTQYF. DNA of the CDR3: TGTGCCAGCAGCTCCCAGGGAAATACGCAGTATTTT. The whole variable domain, filled in from reference TRBV7-9 and TRBJ2-3, reads DTGVSQNPRHKITKRGQNVTFRCDPISEHNRLYWYRQTLGQGPEFLTYFQNEAQLEKSRLLSDRFSAERPKGSFSTLEIQRTEQGDSAMYLCASSSQGNTQYFGPGTRLTVL.

The V call is TRBV2, the J call TRBJ2-3; 7 bases agree with TRBD2. The junction had 1 base not matched to a gene; V was cut back by 8 bases and J by 2 bases. CDR3 size: 12 residues. Germline V lookup: CDR1 SNHLY, CDR2 FYNNEI. Written as DNA, the CDR3 is TGTGCCAGCGGGGGGGACACAGATACGCAGTATTTT. This gives the protein CASGGDTDTQYF.

This clonotype was counted at least ten times. The rearrangement joins TRBV6-1 to TRBJ1-1, with 7 bases identical to TRBD1. J gave up 1 base and V 6 bases, and 2 bases lay outside the gene matches. Germline V gene sequence: CDR1 MNHNS, CDR2 SASEGT. CDR3 size: 13 residues. In DNA, the CDR3 is TGTGCCAGCAGGGACAGGAGGAACACTGAAGCTTTCTTT. Encoded protein: CASRDRRNTEAFF.

Regarding this clonotype: A much more abundant neighbour one base away suggests this may be a read error. The rearrangement links TRBV6-5 to TRBJ2-5; D perhaps matches TRBD1 (5 bases). The CDR3 contains 12 residues. Germline CDR1 MNHEY, CDR2 SVGAGI. The CDR3 DNA reads TGTGCCAGCGGGGCGCCTTATATGGAGCAGGACTTC. Translating it yields CASGAPYMEQDF.

This clonotype has more than one count but fewer than ten. V gene TRBV12-3 or TRBV12-4 combines with J gene TRBJ1-6; D gene uncertain. The CDR3 has 14 residues. V lost 3 bases, J lost 6 bases, and 9 bases lay in between. The CDR3 DNA sequence: TGTGCCAGCAGTTTTTCCCTCTTTAATTCACCCCTCCACTTT. It yields the protein CASSFSLFNSPLHF.

There are many counts of this clonotype. The V and J genes are TRBV5-1 and TRBJ2-1, with TRBD1 matching 7 bases. Germline V gene data show CDR1 as SGHRS and CDR2 as YFSETQ. The CDR3 contains 16 residues. The junction had 5 bases not matched to a gene; V was cut back by 0 bases and J by 2 bases. CDR3 nucleotide sequence: TGCGCCAGCAGCTTGGCCGGGACAGTAGCCTACAATGAGCAGTTCTTC. Its protein is CASSLAGTVAYNEQFF.

This chain uses TRBV5-1 with TRBJ2-7, with D possibly matching TRBD2 (6 bases). Germline loops: CDR1 SGHRS, CDR2 YFSETQ. This CDR3 comprises 15 residues. V was trimmed by 7 bases and J by 4 bases, leaving 21 bases between them. DNA for the CDR3: TGCGCCAGCGCCCTTGAGATTAGCGGAGCTTACGAGCAGTACTTC. Translation gives CASALEISGAYEQYF.

In regard to this clonotype: Compared with germline, one end of the junction differs, possibly owing to a read error. The chain recombines TRBV5-1 with TRBJ1-1; D might be TRBD1 (6 bases). The CDR3 has 15 residues. Germline assignment: CDR1 SGHRS and CDR2 YFSETQ. The CDR3 here is CASSWGDTMNAEAFF. The CDR3 coding sequence is TGCGCCAGCAGCTGGGGGGACACAATGAACGCTGAAGCTTTCTTT.

This chain uses TRBV20-1 with TRBJ2-7, with D perhaps TRBD2 (5 bases). This CDR3 is 11 amino acids long. Germline CDR1 and CDR2: DFQATT and SNEGSKA (reference sequence). V shed 7 bases and J shed 2 bases, with 9 bases lying between them. The CDR3 here is CSGGSAYEQYF. The CDR3 DNA follows: TGCAGTGGTGGTAGCGCCTACGAGCAGTACTTC.

Notes on this clonotype: A much larger clone is a single base away; this may be a read error. The chain is built from TRBV25-1 and TRBJ1-2, with D unresolved. This CDR3 has 11 amino acids. CDR1 and CDR2 from the germline V gene are MGHDK and SYGVNS. As DNA, the CDR3 is TGTGCCACCGCCGTAAACTATGGCCACACCTTC. This sequence encodes CATAVNYGHTF.

Remarks on this clonotype: This may arise from a read error, as a much more abundant clone is one base away. The J gene is TRBJ2-6, the V gene TRBV2; D possibly corresponds to TRBD1 (6 bases). The V gene's germline CDR1 is SNHLY and CDR2 FYNNEI. This CDR3 is 17 amino acids long. CDR3 nucleotide sequence: TGTACCAGCAGTGAATTGGACAGATTCTCTGGGGCCAACGTCCTGACTTTC. This gives the protein CTSSELDRFSGANVLTF.

This clonotype was recorded only once. The chain recombines TRBV20-1 with TRBJ2-1; D gene unclear. This CDR3 region has 14 residues. In germline, CDR1 is DFQATT, CDR2 SNEGSKA (reference sequence). V lost 0 bases, J lost 9 bases, and 15 bases lay in between. This CDR3 is CSARDRALRGEQFF. In DNA, the CDR3 is TGCAGTGCTAGAGATCGGGCGCTGCGAGGTGAGCAGTTCTTC.

This clonotype was counted ten times or more. The chain employs TRBV7-9 and TRBJ2-1; 13 bases line up with TRBD2. There are 17 residues in the CDR3. Unmatched junction bases numbered 11, after V lost 5 bases and J lost 7 bases. Germline values: CDR1 SEHNR, CDR2 FQNEAQ (reference sequence). The CDR3 spells CASSPTTGLAGLNEQFF. The DNA for the CDR3 is TGTGCCAGCAGCCCTACAACGGGACTAGCGGGACTAAATGAGCAGTTCTTC.

As concerns this clonotype: This may be a read error, as it is one base from a much larger clone. V gene TRBV7-9 combines with J gene TRBJ2-7; the D is unclear. Germline CDR1 and CDR2: SEHNR and FQNEAQ (reference sequence). V lost 1 base and J lost 12, with 22 bases in between. This CDR3 is built from 15 residues. The CDR3 protein is CASSLGRAREETRYF. CDR3 DNA: TGTGCCAGCAGCTTAGGACGGGCACGAGAAGAGACCCGGTACTTC.

J is TRBJ2-7 and V is TRBV24-1, with 10 bases lining up with TRBD1. Trimming removed 2 bases from V and 4 bases from J; junction bases left unmatched: 4. Germline CDR1 and CDR2: KGHDR and SFDVKD. The CDR3 spans 15 residues. The CDR3 protein is CATSDSRTGGYEQYF. Here the CDR3 DNA reads TGTGCCACCAGTGATTCGCGGACAGGGGGGTACGAGCAGTACTTC.

Ten or more counts support this clonotype. The chain is built from TRBV19 and TRBJ2-1, with 9 bases that match TRBD2. The CDR3 is made up of 15 amino acids. Germline V gene data show CDR1 as LNHDA and CDR2 as SQIVND (reference sequence). V was pared by 6 bases and J by 5 bases, with 8 bases of the junction left unmatched. CDR3 residues: CASSFSGRGDNEQFF. In DNA, the CDR3 is TGTGCCAGTAGCTTTAGCGGGAGAGGGGACAATGAGCAGTTCTTC.

This clonotype was seen just once. The J gene is TRBJ1-5, the V gene TRBV4-2; D might be TRBD1 (6 bases). Trimming stripped 5 bases from V and 4 bases from J, with 15 bases between. Germline loops: CDR1 LGHNA, CDR2 YNFKEQ. The CDR3 spans 15 residues. CDR3 region: CASSDHREANQPQHF. CDR3 nucleotide sequence: TGTGCCAGCAGCGACCACAGGGAAGCGAATCAGCCCCAGCATTTT.

This clonotype was seen repeatedly, ten times or more. The chain couples TRBV7-2 to TRBJ2-5, with a possible D match to TRBD1 (6 bases). Per the germline V gene, CDR1 is SGHTA and CDR2 is FQGNSA. The V and J ends lost 0 bases and 7 bases respectively, with 18 bases between them. This CDR3 contains 16 residues. CDR3 amino acids: CASSLAADSRGGTQYF. For the CDR3, the DNA is TGTGCCAGCAGCTTAGCGGCCGATTCCCGAGGGGGGACCCAGTACTTC.

This clonotype was detected only a few times. The chain carries TRBV6-4 and TRBJ2-1; 7 bases are a match to TRBD2. The ends lost 2 bases at V and 0 bases at J; junction bases unmatched: 4. CDR3 length equals 16 residues. CDR1 and CDR2 from the germline V gene are MRHNA and SNTAGT. DNA of the CDR3: TGTGCCAGCAGTGACCAGGGCGGGGGCTCCTACAATGAGCAGTTCTTC. This encodes CASSDQGGGSYNEQFF.

The rearrangement uses TRBV5-1 and TRBJ2-3, with TRBD1 as a possible D gene (5 bases). From germline, CDR1 is SGHRS and CDR2 YFSETQ. This CDR3 region has 14 residues. V gave up 5 bases and J gave up 6 bases, with 16 bases separating them. CDR3 residues: CASSPTAQGDTQYF. Here the CDR3 DNA reads TGCGCCAGCAGTCCAACGGCCCAGGGCGATACGCAGTATTTT. The whole variable domain, filled in from reference TRBV5-1 and TRBJ2-3, reads KAGVTQTPRYLIKTRGQQVTLSCSPISGHRSVSWYQQTPGQGLQFLFEYFSETQRNKGNFPGRFSGRQFSNSRSEMNVSTLELGDSALYLCASSPTAQGDTQYFGPGTRLTVL.

The chain carries TRBV4-1 and TRBJ2-7; TRBD2 matches at 11 bases. The CDR3 is 18 amino acids. Germline CDR1 MGHRA, CDR2 YSYEKL. Unmatched junction bases numbered 8, after V lost 0 bases and J lost 1 base. The CDR3 reads CASSQDQRLAGLSYEQYF. The CDR3 coding sequence is TGCGCCAGCAGCCAAGATCAGAGACTAGCGGGACTTTCCTACGAGCAGTACTTC.

This clonotype was observed many times. The chain employs TRBV5-1 and TRBJ2-3; D unresolved. The germline gives CDR1 SGHRS, CDR2 YFSETQ. This CDR3 comprises 14 residues. Trimming removed 0 bases from V and 4 bases from J, with 9 bases in between. The CDR3 region has the DNA TGCGCCAGCAGCTTGGTCCTATCAGCAGATACGCAGTATTTT. Its protein is CASSLVLSADTQYF.

This clonotype has ten or more counts. The rearrangement joins TRBV7-8 to TRBJ2-5, with D perhaps given as TRBD1 or TRBD2 (6 bases each). Germline V gene lookup returns CDR1 SGHVS and CDR2 FQNEAQ. CDR3 length equals 14 residues. V was pared by 8 bases and J by 4 bases, with 17 bases between. The CDR3, as DNA: TGTGCCAGCTGGCCGGGGGCTCCGGGAGAGACCCAGTACTTC. Translating it yields CASWPGAPGETQYF.

Many counts were recorded for this clonotype. V is TRBV29-1 and J is TRBJ1-1, with 8 nucleotides matching TRBD1. This CDR3 spans 12 amino acids. Losses at the gene ends were 4 bases for V and 13 bases for J; bases not matched to a gene: 11. Germline V gene sequence: CDR1 SQVTM, CDR2 ANQGSEA. The CDR3 region has the DNA TGCAGCGTTGGGGAAGGACAGGGAGGTGTTTTCTTT. Protein product: CSVGEGQGGVFF.

V usage is TRBV7-9 and J usage is TRBJ1-5; 8 bases match TRBD1. The germline V gene encodes CDR1 SEHNR and CDR2 FQNEAQ (reference sequence). The CDR3 sequence is 15 residues long. After removal of 5 bases from V and 7 bases from J, the junction contained 10 bases not matched to a gene. The CDR3: CASSNDGTGPQPQHF. CDR3 sequence (DNA): TGTGCCAGCAGCAATGATGGGACAGGCCCCCAGCCCCAGCATTTT.

The CDR3 nucleotides read TGTGCCAGCAGTTACACCGGACAGGCCAATGGCTACACCTTC. This gives the protein CASSYTGQANGYTF. This sequence joins TRBV6-5 and TRBJ1-2; TRBD1 aligns across 7 bases. The CDR3 totals 14 residues. The germline CDR1 and CDR2 sequences are MNHEY and SVGAGI. With 2 bases clipped from V and 6 bases from J, the junction kept 6 bases outside the gene matches.

Ten or more counts support this clonotype. The chain has TRBV20-1 and TRBJ1-2, with a weak D call TRBD1 (5 bases). Trimming removed 3 bases from V and 7 bases from J, with 12 bases in between. This CDR3 region has 12 residues. From germline, CDR1 is DFQATT and CDR2 SNEGSKA (reference sequence). This CDR3 reads CSASRVSGGYTF. In DNA form, the CDR3 reads TGCAGTGCTAGCAGGGTATCGGGTGGCTACACCTTC.

The chain employs TRBV12-3 or TRBV12-4 and TRBJ1-2; no reliable D call. Trimming cost V 4 bases and J 3 bases, with 6 bases left between them. The CDR3 is 12 residues long. In DNA, the CDR3 is TGTGCCAGCAGTTCTAGTCACTATGGCTACACCTTC. It translates to CASSSSHYGYTF.

This chain uses TRBV7-9 with TRBJ1-1, with 8 bases fitting TRBD1. From germline, CDR1 is SEHNR and CDR2 FQNEAQ (reference sequence). The CDR3 runs 15 residues. J gave up 2 bases and V 4 bases, and 6 bases lay outside the gene matches. The CDR3 DNA follows: TGTGCCAGCAGCTCAGGGGGCAGGTACAACACTGAAGCTTTCTTT. This sequence encodes CASSSGGRYNTEAFF.